This T cell receptor beta chain came from a study of cytomegalovirus exposure and HLA in healthy donors. The CDR3 totals 16 residues. Trimming stripped 1 base from V and 1 base from J, with 13 bases between. Germline CDR1 reads SEHNR; CDR2 reads FQNEAQ (reference sequence). A multiplex PCR was run with 60 Vbeta primers and 13 Jbeta primers. Repertoires were generated with immunoSEQ multiplex PCR, while TCRdb's copy carries only in-frame clones and drops some. The table lists roughly 200,000 clones, around 77% of them singletons. Study results and limitations: Productive rates of about 87% or about 30% were seen for most TCR beta V segments in an earlier analysis.

Note on this clone: Its antigen remains unknown.

The V gene is TRBV7-9, the J gene TRBJ1-1; possible D gene TRBD1, 6 bases. The receptor's source is a man aged 25 to 40 in good health and CMV-seronegative. The source material was PBMCs. CDR3 protein: CASSLVGRGANTEAFF. The CDR3 DNA reads TGTGCCAGCAGCTTAGTGGGCAGGGGTGCGAACACTGAAGCTTTCTTT.